This T cell receptor (beta chain) was observed in a study of technical replicates of blood from a handful of donors. Germline CDR1 is GTSNPN and CDR2 is SVGIG (reference sequence). V lost 8 bases and J 1 base, leaving 14 bases between the germline ends. The CDR3 totals 13 residues. Using immunoSEQ multiplex PCR, the repertoire was profiled, and TCRdb retains in-frame clones only, with some absent. The table shows 62,000 or so clones, with around 87% occurring only once. The chain recombines TRBV30 with TRBJ1-1, with D maybe TRBD1 (5 bases). This TCR derives from a human donor in good health. Some clones in this sample may be carry-over from other donors' samples. The source material was PBMCs. CDR3 DNA: TGTGCCGCGGGGCGGGCCGGGAACACTGAAGCTTTCTTT. Its translation: CAAGRAGNTEAFF.